This entry concerns a single T cell receptor beta chain. Its antigen is not identified. The data originate from a study of cytomegalovirus exposure and HLA in healthy donors. Broader study findings: Most likely, a cluster of highly shared sequence variants arose as a sequencing artifact. Productive rates of about 90% or about 30% were seen for most TCR beta V segments in an earlier analysis. A link between a missense DCLRE1C variant and TCR beta V- and J-gene trimming emerged from a later analysis.

Per germline, CDR1 MNHEY and CDR2 SVGAGI. This CDR3 is 15 amino acids long. V was clipped by 2 bases and J by 2 bases, with 12 bases between them. The PCR employed 60 Vbeta primers together with 13 Jbeta primers. The method was immunoSEQ multiplex PCR; TCRdb's version includes in-frame clones alone and lacks a portion of them. The sample lists fewer than 250,000 clones, around 86% occurring once. The clonotype was recovered from a woman in her forties or fifties in good health and CMV-seropositive. The chain couples TRBV6-5 to TRBJ1-2, with D possibly being TRBD1 (6 bases). The sample was PBMCs. CDR3 loop: CASSYGLGANYGYTF. CDR3 DNA: TGTGCCAGCAGTTACGGGCTGGGGGCGAACTATGGCTACACCTTC.